This TCR beta chain came from a study of shared clonotypes between healthy human individuals. Study-level points and caveats: A reduction in generation probabilities was seen for non-shared clonotypes relative to those shared by all four donors. When naive CD4 clonotypes were compared across a handful of donors, about 4.8% were shared.

Each subset's genomic DNA was split evenly across several immunoSEQ plates. Sequencing used immunoSEQ multiplex PCR; TCRdb keeps in-frame clones, though not all of them. The data hold about 700,000 clones, with around 74% observed a single time. Into CD45RA+ naive and CD45RA-negative memory subsets, the CD4+ cells were split. About this clone: Antigen unknown.

The sequenced material came from memory CD4+ T cells sorted from blood. Subset denoted: CD45RA-negative fraction. The clonotype comes from a woman aged 30 to 39 in good health.

The CDR3, as DNA: TGTGCCAGCAGCTCAACTCTTGCAGGGAACACTGAAGCTTTCTTT. It codes for CASSSTLAGNTEAFF. The chain links TRBV9 to TRBJ1-1; D gene uncertain. V dropped 4 bases and J dropped 1 base, with 14 bases sitting between them. Looked up from germline, CDR1 is SGDLS and CDR2 is YYNGEE. This CDR3 spans 15 amino acids.